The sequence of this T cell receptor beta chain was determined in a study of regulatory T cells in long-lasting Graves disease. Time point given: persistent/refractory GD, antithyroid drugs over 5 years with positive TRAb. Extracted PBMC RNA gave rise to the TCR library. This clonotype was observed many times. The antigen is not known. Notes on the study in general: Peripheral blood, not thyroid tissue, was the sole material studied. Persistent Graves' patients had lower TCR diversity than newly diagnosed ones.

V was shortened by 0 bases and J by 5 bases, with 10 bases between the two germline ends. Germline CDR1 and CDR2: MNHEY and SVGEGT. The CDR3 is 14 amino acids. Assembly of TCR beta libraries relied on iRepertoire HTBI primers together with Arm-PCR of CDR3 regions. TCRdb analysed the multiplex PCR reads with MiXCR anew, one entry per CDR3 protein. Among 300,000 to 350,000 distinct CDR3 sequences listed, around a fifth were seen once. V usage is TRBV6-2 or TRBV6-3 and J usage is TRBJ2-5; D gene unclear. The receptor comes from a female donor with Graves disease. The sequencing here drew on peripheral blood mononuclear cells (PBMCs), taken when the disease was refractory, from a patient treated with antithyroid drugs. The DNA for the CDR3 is TGTGCCAGCAGTTACTCGTCCCCCCAGGAGACCCAGTACTTC. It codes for CASSYSSPQETQYF.